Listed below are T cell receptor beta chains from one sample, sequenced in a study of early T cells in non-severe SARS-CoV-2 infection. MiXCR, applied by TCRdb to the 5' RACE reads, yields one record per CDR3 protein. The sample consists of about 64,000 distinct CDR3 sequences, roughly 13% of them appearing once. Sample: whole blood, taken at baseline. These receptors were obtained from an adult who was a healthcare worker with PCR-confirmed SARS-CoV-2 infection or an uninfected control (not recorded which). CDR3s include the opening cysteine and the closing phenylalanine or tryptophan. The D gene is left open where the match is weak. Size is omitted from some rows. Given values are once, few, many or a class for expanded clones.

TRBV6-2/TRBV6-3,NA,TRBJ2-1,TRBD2,CASTLEASGSGEQFF,TGTGCCAGCACTTTAGAGGCTAGCGGGAGTGGTGAGCAGTTCTTC
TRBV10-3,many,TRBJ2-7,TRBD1,CAIQGESHEQYF,TGTGCCATCCAGGGGGAATCCCACGAGCAGTACTTC
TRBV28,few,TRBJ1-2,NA,CASSFPLGQGQYGYTF,TGTGCCAGCAGTTTCCCCCTGGGGCAAGGCCAGTACGGCTACACCTTC
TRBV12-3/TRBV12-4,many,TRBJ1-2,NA,CASSLRLGALDGYTF,TGTGCCAGCAGTCTAAGGTTAGGGGCCCTCGATGGCTACACCTTC
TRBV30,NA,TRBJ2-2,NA,CAWRGQGDYRTGELFF,TGTGCCTGGAGAGGGCAGGGTGATTATAGGACCGGGGAGCTGTTTTTT
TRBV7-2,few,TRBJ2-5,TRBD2,CASSFTSAQETQYF,TGTGCCAGCAGCTTCACTAGCGCGCAAGAGACCCAGTACTTC
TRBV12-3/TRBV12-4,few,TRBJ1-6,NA,CASSLGFVSLNNSPLHF,TGTGCCAGCAGTTTAGGGTTCGTCAGTTTGAATAATTCACCCCTCCACTTT
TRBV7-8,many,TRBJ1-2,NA,CASSLIEGPPYGYTF,TGTGCCAGCAGCTTAATTGAGGGCCCCCCGTATGGCTACACCTTC
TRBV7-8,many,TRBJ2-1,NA,CASRDYNEQFF,TGTGCCAGCAGAGACTACAATGAGCAGTTCTTC
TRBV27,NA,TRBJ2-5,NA,CASSRTDQETQYF,TGTGCCAGCAGCAGGACAGACCAAGAGACCCAGTACTTC
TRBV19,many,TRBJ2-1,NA,CASSSGGSSYNEQFF,TGTGCCAGTAGTAGCGGCGGTAGCTCCTACAATGAGCAGTTCTTC
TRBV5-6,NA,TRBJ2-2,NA,CASSPPTGELFF,TGTGCCAGCAGCCCACCCACCGGGGAGCTGTTTTTT
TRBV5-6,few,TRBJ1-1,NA,CASSLKYTEAFF,TGTGCCAGCAGCTTGAAGTACACTGAAGCTTTCTTT
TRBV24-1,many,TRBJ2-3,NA,CATSDSRTSTDTQYF,TGTGCCACCAGTGATTCCAGGACTAGCACAGATACGCAGTATTTT
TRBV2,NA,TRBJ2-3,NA,CASRDPGTDTDTQYF,TGTGCCAGCCGGGATCCCGGGACCGACACAGATACGCAGTATTTT
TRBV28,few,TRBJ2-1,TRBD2,CASSRPWTSGVNEQFF,TGTGCCAGCAGCCGACCCTGGACTAGCGGGGTTAATGAGCAGTTCTTC
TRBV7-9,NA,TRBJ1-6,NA,CASRPAPGHPNSPLHF,TGTGCCAGCAGACCTGCCCCGGGACACCCTAATTCACCCCTCCACTTT
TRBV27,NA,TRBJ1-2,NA,CASSLSRAHGYTF,TGTGCCAGCAGTTTAAGCAGGGCCCATGGCTACACCTTC
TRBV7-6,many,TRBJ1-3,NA,CASSLDGWSSGNTIYF,TGTGCCAGCAGCTTAGACGGGTGGTCTTCTGGAAACACCATATATTTT
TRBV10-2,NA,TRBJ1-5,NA,CASSESDHQPQHF,TGCGCCAGCAGTGAGTCTGACCATCAGCCCCAGCATTTT
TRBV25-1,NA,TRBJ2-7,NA,CASSEVGSREQYF,TGTGCCAGCAGTGAAGTAGGGTCGCGCGAGCAGTACTTC
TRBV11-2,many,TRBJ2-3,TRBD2,CASSLVRLAGGTQYF,TGTGCCAGCAGCTTAGTCCGTCTAGCGGGCGGTACGCAGTATTTT
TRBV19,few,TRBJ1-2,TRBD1,CASTPGQGNYGYTF,TGTGCCAGTACCCCGGGACAGGGTAACTATGGCTACACCTTC
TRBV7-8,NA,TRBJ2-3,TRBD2,CASSLKRGAGTDTQYF,TGTGCCAGCAGCTTAAAGCGGGGGGCGGGCACAGATACGCAGTATTTT
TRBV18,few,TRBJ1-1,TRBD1,CAARGGMNTEAFF,TGTGCCGCCAGGGGGGGAATGAACACTGAAGCTTTCTTT
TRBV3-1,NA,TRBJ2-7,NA,CASSQGTDEQYF,TGTGCCAGCAGCCAAGGGACAGACGAGCAGTACTTC
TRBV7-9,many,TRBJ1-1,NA,CASSLKAPGSEAFF,TGTGCCAGCAGCTTAAAGGCGCCCGGCTCTGAAGCTTTCTTT
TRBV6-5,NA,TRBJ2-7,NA,CASSPRSGRYEQYF,TGTGCCAGCAGTCCCCGGTCGGGTCGGTACGAGCAGTACTTC
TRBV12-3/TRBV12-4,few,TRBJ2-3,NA,CASREGGSDTQYF,TGTGCCAGCAGGGAGGGGGGTTCAGATACGCAGTATTTT
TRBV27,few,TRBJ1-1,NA,CASSAHGRVNTEAFF,TGTGCCAGCAGTGCCCACGGTAGGGTAAACACTGAAGCTTTCTTT
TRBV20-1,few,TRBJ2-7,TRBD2,CSGLAGSEQYF,TGCAGTGGACTAGCGGGTTCCGAGCAGTACTTC
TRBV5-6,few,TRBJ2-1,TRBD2,CASSLVAGLSYNEQFF,TGTGCCAGCAGCTTGGTAGCGGGCCTCTCCTACAATGAGCAGTTCTTC
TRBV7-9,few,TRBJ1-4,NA,CASSLGRQGDEKLFF,TGTGCCAGCAGCTTAGGTCGGCAGGGAGATGAAAAACTGTTTTTT
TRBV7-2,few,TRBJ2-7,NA,CASSREPRQGGEQYF,TGTGCCAGCAGTCGAGAGCCTCGGCAGGGCGGCGAGCAGTACTTC
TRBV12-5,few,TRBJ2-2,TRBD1,CASGPRDRGELFF,TGTGCTAGTGGTCCCCGGGACAGGGGGGAGCTGTTTTTT
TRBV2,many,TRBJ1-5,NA,CASSWRTDRQPQHF,TGTGCCAGCAGTTGGAGAACGGACCGACAGCCCCAGCATTTT
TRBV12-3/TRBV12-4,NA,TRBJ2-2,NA,CASSLTWGPGVTGELFF,TGTGCCAGCAGTCTGACATGGGGGCCGGGAGTGACCGGGGAGCTGTTTTTT
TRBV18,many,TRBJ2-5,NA,CASSPGLKETQYF,TGTGCCAGCTCACCAGGGTTGAAAGAGACCCAGTACTTC
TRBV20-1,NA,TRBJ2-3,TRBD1,CSATDDREGTDTQYF,TGCAGTGCTACCGACGACAGGGAAGGCACAGATACGCAGTATTTT
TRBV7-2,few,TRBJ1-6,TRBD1,CASTLQGNNSPLHF,TGTGCCAGCACCCTACAGGGGAATAATTCACCCCTCCACTTT
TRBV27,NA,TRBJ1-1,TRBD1,CASSLLSGQGAWNTEAFF,TGTGCCAGCAGTTTACTTTCGGGACAGGGGGCTTGGAACACTGAAGCTTTCTTT
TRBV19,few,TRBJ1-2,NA,CASSMDSTNYGYTF,TGTGCCAGTAGTATGGACAGTACTAACTATGGCTACACCTTC
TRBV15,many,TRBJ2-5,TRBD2,CATSRVGLQETQYF,TGTGCCACCAGCAGAGTGGGACTACAAGAGACCCAGTACTTC
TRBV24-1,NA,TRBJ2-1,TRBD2,CATSGSGTSGNNEQFF,TGTGCCACCAGTGGCTCCGGGACTAGCGGGAACAATGAGCAGTTCTTC
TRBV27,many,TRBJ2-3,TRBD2,CASTFTSGGTPRTDTQYF,TGTGCCAGCACCTTCACTAGCGGGGGGACCCCGAGGACAGATACGCAGTATTTT
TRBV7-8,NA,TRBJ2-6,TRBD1,CASSLPGTGGSSPPYFSGANVLTF,TGTGCCAGCAGCTTACCCGGGACAGGGGGATCCTCCCCACCCTATTTCTCTGGGGCCAACGTCCTGACTTTC
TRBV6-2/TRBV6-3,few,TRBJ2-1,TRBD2,CASSRQTSGRYNEQFF,TGTGCCAGCAGCCGCCAGACTAGCGGGCGCTACAATGAGCAGTTCTTC
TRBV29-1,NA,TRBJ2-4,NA,CSVNSEEDIQYF,TGCAGCGTTAACAGCGAAGAAGACATTCAGTACTTC
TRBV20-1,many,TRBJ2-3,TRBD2,CSARLAGGEDTQYF,TGCAGTGCTCGACTAGCGGGGGGTGAAGATACGCAGTATTTT
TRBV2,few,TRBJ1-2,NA,CASSVSNYGYTF,TGTGCCAGCAGTGTGTCTAACTATGGCTACACCTTC
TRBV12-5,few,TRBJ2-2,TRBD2,CASGSTDGEGTGELFF,TGTGCTAGTGGTTCCACGGACGGGGAGGGGACCGGGGAGCTGTTTTTT
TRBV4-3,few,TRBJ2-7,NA,CASSQDIYGGSYEQYF,TGCGCCAGCAGCCAAGACATATACGGCGGCTCCTACGAGCAGTACTTC
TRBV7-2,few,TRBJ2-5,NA,CASSLDRDQETQYF,TGTGCCAGCAGCTTAGATAGAGACCAAGAGACCCAGTACTTC
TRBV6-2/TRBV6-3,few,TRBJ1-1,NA,CASSYSRVMNTEAFF,TGTGCCAGCAGTTACTCGAGAGTCATGAACACTGAAGCTTTCTTT
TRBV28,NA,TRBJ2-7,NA,CASSLAQSYEQYF,TGTGCCAGCAGTTTAGCCCAATCCTACGAGCAGTACTTC
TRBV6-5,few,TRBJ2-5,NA,CASSYGPAGVQYF,TGTGCCAGCAGTTACGGCCCGGCAGGGGTCCAGTACTTC
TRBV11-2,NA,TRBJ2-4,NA,CASSLVRGAKNIQYF,TGTGCCAGCAGCTTAGTTAGGGGTGCCAAAAACATTCAGTACTTC